The clone carrying this TCR beta chain was seen a single time. Via MiXCR, TCRdb re-called the RT-PCR reads, giving one row per CDR3 protein. The sample yields more than 600,000 distinct CDR3 sequences, 14% seen once. Germline V gene sequence: CDR1 SGHDN, CDR2 FVKESK. The CDR3 totals 17 residues. The V gene end was trimmed by 3 bases and the J gene end by 4 bases; junction bases not matched to a gene: 8. The chain couples TRBV14 to TRBJ2-2; TRBD2 agrees at 10 bases. This clonotype was sampled from a female donor in good health, serving as a healthy control. Specimen: memory CD4+ T cells from blood. The CDR3 DNA reads as TGTGCCAGCAGCCAGCTCCTAGCGGGAGACGTCACCGGGGAGCTGTTTTTT. Encoded protein: CASSQLLAGDVTGELFF.